This record looks at one T cell receptor (beta chain) sequence and its context. The sample belongs to a study of T cells in Graves' hyperthyroidism and ophthalmopathy. Using RNA transcripts as the source, TCR beta CDR3 regions were amplified. The HTBI primer set served for first-round RT-PCR of the TCR CDR3. TCRdb re-called the multiplex PCR reads through MiXCR, storing one row per CDR3 protein. The data show approximately 370,000 distinct CDR3 sequences, with 15% seen just once and about 31% held by the top ten. There are 15 residues in the CDR3. Trimming left V 6 bases short and J 3 bases short, with 15 bases between. Germline CDR1 MNHEY, CDR2 SVGEGT.

The chain uses TRBV6-2 or TRBV6-3 and TRBJ1-5; D is possibly TRBD1 (6 bases). Sequenced sample: blood. This receptor was identified in a young woman with Graves' hyperthyroidism. The CDR3 DNA reads TGTGCCAGCAGGACTACAGGGATATCCAATCAGCCCCAGCATTTT. This encodes CASRTTGISNQPQHF.